Below are 6 T cell receptor beta chains sequenced from a single sample in a study of CXCR3-negative and CXCR3-positive naive CD8 T cells. TRB cDNA libraries were made by UMI-labeled 5' RACE. TCRdb reprocessed the 5' RACE reads, keeping one entry per CDR3 protein, no DNA. This repertoire comprises tens of thousands of distinct CDR3 sequences; its ten largest clones make up roughly 10%. The sequencing sample was made of memory CD8+ T cells from blood. The origin of the receptors is a human donor in good health. Some clones in this sample may be carry-over from other donors' samples.

The chain joins TRBV18 to TRBJ1-1; checking the TCRdb D call of TRBD1 is not possible without DNA. This CDR3 region has 16 residues. Germline-derived CDR1 and CDR2 are KGHSH and LQKENI. CDR3 sequence: CASSPPEGAMNTEAFF.

The chain recombines TRBV14 with TRBJ1-1. The length of the CDR3 is 16 residues. Germline lookup yields CDR1 SGHDN and CDR2 FVKESK. CDR3 loop: CASSQRVWESNTEAFF.

The V and J genes are TRBV30 and TRBJ1-6; with no DNA, the TCRdb D assignment of TRBD1 cannot be verified. Germline V CDR1 and CDR2: GTSNPN, SVGIG (reference sequence). The length of the CDR3 is 14 residues. The chain's CDR3 is CAWSPGTGDSPLHF.

The chain employs TRBV12-3 or TRBV12-4 and TRBJ2-7. This CDR3 contains 14 residues. CDR3 region: CASSLLGTSYEQYF.

This sequence joins TRBV6-2 or TRBV6-3 and TRBJ2-7; TCRdb reports TRBD2, a call that lacks DNA to check it against. The germline CDR1 and CDR2 sequences are MNHEY and SVGEGT. The CDR3 is 15 amino acids. Here the CDR3 reads CASTLRRFSSYEQYF.

The chain links TRBV7-9 to TRBJ2-7; lacking DNA, the TRBD1 call made by TCRdb goes unchecked. The CDR3 runs to 12 residues. Per the germline V gene, CDR1 is SEHNR and CDR2 is FQNEAQ (reference sequence). The CDR3 sequence: CASSTGSHEQYF.